This is a list of T cell receptor beta chains from one sample in a study of cytomegalovirus exposure and HLA in healthy donors. Data came from immunoSEQ multiplex PCR; TCRdb stores just in-frame clones and leaves some out. The sample yields some 150,000 clones, approximately 86% seen once. Sequencing input: PBMCs. Receptor source: a woman between 45 and 65 years old in good health and CMV-seropositive. Each CDR3 is given with its conserved first and last residue. Fields, in order: clone size, D gene, V gene, J gene, CDR3 DNA, CDR3 protein. A D gene is named only where the DNA matches it firmly. Rows may omit the clone size; those that give it use once, few, many or a size class.

.	TRBD2	TRBV6-1	TRBJ2-3	TGTGCCAGCAGTGAAGCAGCGGGGGGGGAAGATACGCAGTATTTT	CASSEAAGGEDTQYF
.	.	TRBV10-3	TRBJ1-3	TGTGCCATCAGTGGGTCCGACAGCTCTGGAAACACCATATATTTT	CAISGSDSSGNTIYF
.	.	TRBV7-8	TRBJ1-4	TGTGCCAGCAGCTTAGCTCGCGGGGGGGCGATGGCAAAACTGTTTTTT	CASSLARGGAMAKLFF
once	.	TRBV7-2	TRBJ2-1	TGTGCCAGCAGCTTAGATGGAGCGAACAATGAGCAGTTCTTC	CASSLDGANNEQFF
few	TRBD1	TRBV7-2	TRBJ1-2	TGTGCCAGCAGCTTAGAGGGGAGGACAGGGATGGGAGCAGGCTACACCTTC	CASSLEGRTGMGAGYTF
.	.	TRBV5-1	TRBJ1-4	TGCGCCAGCCGCTCATCCGGACAGCTTAATGAAAAACTGTTTTTT	CASRSSGQLNEKLFF
.	.	TRBV6-1	TRBJ1-1	TGTGCCAGCAGTCCTAGTGAGGAGGTTGACACTGAAGCTTTCTTT	CASSPSEEVDTEAFF
.	TRBD2	TRBV5-6	TRBJ2-7	TGTGCCAGCAGCTTGGGCGGGGGGGCCGAGCAGTACTTC	CASSLGGGAEQYF
.	.	TRBV29-1	TRBJ2-7	TGCAGCGTTGTTGGGGGGGCCTCCTACGAGCAGTACTTC	CSVVGGASYEQYF
.	.	TRBV2	TRBJ2-7	TGTGCCAGCAGCTACAGCTCCTACGAGCAGTACTTC	CASSYSSYEQYF
.	TRBD2	TRBV29-1	TRBJ2-1	TGCAGCGCCCTAGCGGGATCCTACAATGAGCAGTTCTTC	CSALAGSYNEQFF
.	TRBD1	TRBV10-3	TRBJ2-2	TGTGCCATCAGTGAACCGGGACAGGGTATGAAAGGACCGGGGGAGCTGTTTTTT	CAISEPGQGMKGPGELFF
.	TRBD1	TRBV7-2	TRBJ2-7	TGTGCCAGCAGCTTAGCGGGACAGGCATCGCATGAGCAGTACTTC	CASSLAGQASHEQYF
.	.	TRBV14	TRBJ2-7	TGTGCCAGCAGCCGGGGGGACTCCCTCTCCCGCTACGAGCAGTACTTC	CASSRGDSLSRYEQYF
.	.	TRBV27	TRBJ2-2	TGTGCCAGCAGTTTATACGGACAGTTGAACACCGGGGAGCTGTTTTTT	CASSLYGQLNTGELFF
.	.	TRBV4-2	TRBJ2-3	TGTGCCAGCAGCCCCGGGACTGAAATACCAGATACGCAGTATTTT	CASSPGTEIPDTQYF
once	.	TRBV6-1	TRBJ1-3	TGTGCCAGAAGTGAACGCCCCGGTAGCTCTGGAAACACCATATATTTT	CARSERPGSSGNTIYF
few	.	TRBV4-3	TRBJ2-3	TGCGCCAGCAGCCAGGAAGGAGGGGATACGCAGTATTTT	CASSQEGGDTQYF
.	.	TRBV2	TRBJ2-7	TGTGCCAGCACCCGAACGGCCTACGAGCAGTACTTC	CASTRTAYEQYF
.	.	TRBV6-1	TRBJ2-3	TGTGCCAGCAGTGAATGGGGGCCTAGCACAGATACGCAGTATTTT	CASSEWGPSTDTQYF
.	TRBD1	TRBV4-1	TRBJ1-2	TGCGCCAGCAGCCCGGACAGGGTGGGCTATGGCTACACCTTC	CASSPDRVGYGYTF
.	TRBD1	TRBV29-1	TRBJ1-1	TGCAGCGTTGGACAGGGGATAGGAGCTTTCTTT	CSVGQGIGAFF
.	.	TRBV30	TRBJ2-7	TGTGCCTGGAGCCTGGACAAACCCTACGAGCAGTACTTC	CAWSLDKPYEQYF
.	.	TRBV2	TRBJ2-2	TGTGCCAGCAGACAGAGGGCGGACACCGGGGAGCTGTTTTTT	CASRQRADTGELFF
.	TRBD1	TRBV11-2	TRBJ2-7	TGTGCCAGCAGCTTAGGCCTTTACAGGGGCCACGAGCAGTACTTC	CASSLGLYRGHEQYF
.	.	TRBV30	TRBJ1-1	TGTGCCTGGAGCGTTGAGGGGGCTGAAGCTTTCTTT	CAWSVEGAEAFF
.	TRBD1	TRBV6-1	TRBJ1-5	TGTGCCAGCAGTCCGACAGGGGATAGCAATCAGCCCCAGCATTTT	CASSPTGDSNQPQHF
few	.	TRBV10-3	TRBJ1-3	TGTGCCATCAGGGCGGACACCATATATTTT	CAIRADTIYF
.	TRBD1	TRBV18	TRBJ1-2	TGTGCCAGCTCGGTAGGGGGCTCCATCTATGGCTACACCTTC	CASSVGGSIYGYTF
.	TRBD1	TRBV2	TRBJ1-2	TGTGCCAGCAGTGGGGACAGGGTGGTCTATGGCTACACCTTC	CASSGDRVVYGYTF
.	TRBD1	TRBV9	TRBJ2-2	TGTGCCAGCAGCGTAGGGACAGGGAATACCGGGGAGCTGTTTTTT	CASSVGTGNTGELFF